This T cell receptor beta chain was obtained from a study of cytomegalovirus exposure and HLA in healthy donors. Study-level findings and limits: TCR beta V- and J-gene trimming was later associated with a missense DCLRE1C variant. Overall, about 160 TCR beta chains were annotated as cytomegalovirus-associated.

A multiplex PCR was run with 60 Vbeta primers and 13 Jbeta primers. The repertoire was sequenced with immunoSEQ multiplex PCR; TCRdb's copy has only in-frame clones and lacks some. The sample has some 150,000 clones; over 80% are singletons. The J segment lost 8 bases and the V segment lost 3 bases, leaving 9 bases of the junction unmatched. The CDR3 has 14 residues. Germline CDR1 MDHEN, CDR2 SYDVKM. For this clone: What it binds is unknown.

The gene calls are TRBV28 and TRBJ1-2; 7 bases are shared with TRBD1. The material sequenced was PBMCs. This sequence was found in a woman aged 18 to 35 in good health and CMV-seronegative. Written as DNA, the CDR3 is TGTGCCAGCAGTTTCTTTCAAGGGGGCGAGGGCTACACCTTC. It yields the protein CASSFFQGGEGYTF.